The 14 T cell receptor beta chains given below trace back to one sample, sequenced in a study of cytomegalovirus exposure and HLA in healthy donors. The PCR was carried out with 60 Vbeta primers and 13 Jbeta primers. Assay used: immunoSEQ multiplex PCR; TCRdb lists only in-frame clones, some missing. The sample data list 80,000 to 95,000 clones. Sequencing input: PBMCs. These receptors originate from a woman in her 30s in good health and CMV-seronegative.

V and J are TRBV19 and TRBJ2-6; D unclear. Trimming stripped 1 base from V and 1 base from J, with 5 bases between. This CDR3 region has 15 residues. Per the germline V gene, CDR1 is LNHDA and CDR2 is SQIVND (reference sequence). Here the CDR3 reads CASSIGTSGANVLTF. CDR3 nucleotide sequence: TGTGCCAGTAGTATAGGTACTTCTGGGGCCAACGTCCTGACTTTC.

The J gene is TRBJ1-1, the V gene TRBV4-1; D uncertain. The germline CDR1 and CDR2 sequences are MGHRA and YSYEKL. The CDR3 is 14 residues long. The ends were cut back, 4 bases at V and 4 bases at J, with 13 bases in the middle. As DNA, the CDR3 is TGCGCCAGCAGCCGGGCAGCCGGTCCCACTGAAGCTTTCTTT. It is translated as CASSRAAGPTEAFF.

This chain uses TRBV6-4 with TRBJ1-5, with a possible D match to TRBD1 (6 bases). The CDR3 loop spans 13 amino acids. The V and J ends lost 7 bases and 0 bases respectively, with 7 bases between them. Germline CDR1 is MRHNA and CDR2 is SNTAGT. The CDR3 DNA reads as TGTGCCAGCACAGGGGCTAGCAATCAGCCCCAGCATTTT. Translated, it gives CASTGASNQPQHF.

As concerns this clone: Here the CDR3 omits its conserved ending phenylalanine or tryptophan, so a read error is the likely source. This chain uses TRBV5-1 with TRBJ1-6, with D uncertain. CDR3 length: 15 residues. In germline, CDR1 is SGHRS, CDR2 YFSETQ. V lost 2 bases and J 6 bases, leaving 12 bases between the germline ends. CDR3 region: CASSFGSGSNSPLHL. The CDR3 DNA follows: TGCGCCAGCAGCTTTGGCAGCGGCAGTAATTCACCCCTCCACCTT.

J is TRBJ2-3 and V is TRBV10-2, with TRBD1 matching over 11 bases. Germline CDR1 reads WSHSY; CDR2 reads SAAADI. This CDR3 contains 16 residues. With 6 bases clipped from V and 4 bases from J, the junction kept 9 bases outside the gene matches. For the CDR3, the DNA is TGCGCCAGCAGCCCCCGGACAGGGGGCGAGTCAGATACGCAGTATTTT. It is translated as CASSPRTGGESDTQYF.

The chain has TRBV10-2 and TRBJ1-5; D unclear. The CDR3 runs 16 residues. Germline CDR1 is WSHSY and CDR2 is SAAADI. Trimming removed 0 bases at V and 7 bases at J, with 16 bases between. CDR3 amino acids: CASSESPEVFKQPQHF. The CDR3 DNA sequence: TGCGCCAGCAGTGAGTCGCCAGAGGTTTTTAAGCAGCCCCAGCATTTT.

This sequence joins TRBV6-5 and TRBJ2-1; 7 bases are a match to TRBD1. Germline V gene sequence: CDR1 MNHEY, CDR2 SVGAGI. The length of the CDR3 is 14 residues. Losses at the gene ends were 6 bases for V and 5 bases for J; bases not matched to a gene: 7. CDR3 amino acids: CASRRPTGNNEQFF. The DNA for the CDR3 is TGTGCCAGCAGACGACCGACAGGGAACAATGAGCAGTTCTTC.

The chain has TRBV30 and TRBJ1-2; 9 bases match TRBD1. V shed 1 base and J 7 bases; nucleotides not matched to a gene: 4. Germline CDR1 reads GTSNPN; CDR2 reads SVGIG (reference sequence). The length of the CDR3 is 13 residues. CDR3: CAWSEQGAFGYTF. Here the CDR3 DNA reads TGTGCCTGGAGTGAACAGGGGGCTTTTGGCTACACCTTC. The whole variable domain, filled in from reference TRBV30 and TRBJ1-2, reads SQTIHQWPATLVQPVGSPLSLECTVEGTSNPNLYWYRQAAGRGLQLLFYSVGIGQISSEVPQNLSASRPQDRQFILSSKKLLLSDSGFYLCAWSEQGAFGYTFGSGTRLTVV.

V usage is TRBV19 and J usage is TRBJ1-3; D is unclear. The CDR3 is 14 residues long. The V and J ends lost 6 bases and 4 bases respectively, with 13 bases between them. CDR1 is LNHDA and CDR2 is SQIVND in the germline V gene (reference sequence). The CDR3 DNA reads TGTGCCAGTAGAGGCGGTCCTCTGGGAAACACCATATATTTT. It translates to CASRGGPLGNTIYF. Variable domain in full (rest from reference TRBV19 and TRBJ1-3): DGGITQSPKYLFRKEGQNVTLSCEQNLNHDAMYWYRQDPGQGLRLIYYSQIVNDFQKGDIAEGYSVSREKKESFPLTVTSAQKNPTAFYLCASRGGPLGNTIYFGEGSWLTVV.

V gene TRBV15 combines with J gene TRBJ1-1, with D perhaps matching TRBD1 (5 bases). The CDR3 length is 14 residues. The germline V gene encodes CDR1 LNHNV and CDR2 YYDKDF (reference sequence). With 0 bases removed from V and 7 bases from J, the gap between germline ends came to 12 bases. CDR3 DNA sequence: TGTGCCACCAGCAGAGATCGACAGCTCTTTGAAGCTTTCTTT. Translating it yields CATSRDRQLFEAFF.

The CDR3 sequence: CASSETSGRGEQYF. As DNA, the CDR3 is TGTGCCAGCAGTGAAACTAGCGGGAGAGGCGAGCAGTACTTC. The rearrangement joins TRBV2 to TRBJ2-7; 11 bases align to TRBD2. The ends lost 2 bases at V and 6 bases at J; junction bases unmatched: 3. The CDR3 runs 14 residues. Germline-derived CDR1 and CDR2 are SNHLY and FYNNEI. The full variable domain, completed using reference TRBV2 and TRBJ2-7, is EPEVTQTPSHQVTQMGQEVILRCVPISNHLYFYWYRQILGQKVEFLVSFYNNEISEKSEIFDDQFSVERPDGSNFTLKIRSTKLEDSAMYFCASSETSGRGEQYFGPGTRLTVT.

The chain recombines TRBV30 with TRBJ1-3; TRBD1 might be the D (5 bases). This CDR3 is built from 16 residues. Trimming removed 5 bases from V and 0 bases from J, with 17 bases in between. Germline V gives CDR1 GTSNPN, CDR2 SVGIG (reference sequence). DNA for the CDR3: TGTGCCTGGGTTCGGGGGGACCTGCGCTCTGGAAACACCATATATTTT. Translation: CAWVRGDLRSGNTIYF.

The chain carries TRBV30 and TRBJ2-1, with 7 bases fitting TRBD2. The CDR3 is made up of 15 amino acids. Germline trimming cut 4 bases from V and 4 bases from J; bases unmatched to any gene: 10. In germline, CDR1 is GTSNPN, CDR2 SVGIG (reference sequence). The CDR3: CAWKMYSGPYNEQFF. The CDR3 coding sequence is TGTGCCTGGAAGATGTATAGCGGGCCTTACAATGAGCAGTTCTTC.

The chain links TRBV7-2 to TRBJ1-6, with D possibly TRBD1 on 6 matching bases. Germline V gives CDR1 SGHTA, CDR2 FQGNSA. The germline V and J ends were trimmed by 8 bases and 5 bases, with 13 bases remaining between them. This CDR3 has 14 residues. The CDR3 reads CASSRTEHNSPLHF. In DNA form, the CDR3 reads TGTGCCAGCTCCAGGACAGAGCATAATTCACCCCTCCACTTT.